The next 14 T cell receptor beta chains were all read from a single sample in a study of blood T cell repertoires in COVID-19. Only in-frame clones appear in the TCRdb table, and some are missing; sequencing was by immunoSEQ multiplex PCR. The data hold roughly 240,000 clones, with roughly 85% observed a single time. Material for sequencing was PBMCs or T cells enriched from blood (not recorded which). The origin of the receptors is a woman aged 40-49 years who had been exposed to COVID-19.

CDR3 in DNA: TGCAGTGCTAGTCGGACTAGTATTCCCGGGGAGCTGTTTTTT. Its translation is CSASRTSIPGELFF. V gene TRBV20-1 combines with J gene TRBJ2-2, with 7 bases matching TRBD2. Germline-derived CDR1 and CDR2 are DFQATT and SNEGSKA (reference sequence). The ends lost 3 bases at V and 6 bases at J; junction bases unmatched: 7. The CDR3 has 14 amino acids.

This sequence joins TRBV6-5 and TRBJ1-5; maybe TRBD1 (5 bases). This CDR3 has 15 residues. V was trimmed by 6 bases and J by 6 bases, leaving 18 bases between them. Germline loops: CDR1 MNHEY, CDR2 SVGAGI. The CDR3 is CASSRVGQGGQPQHF. The CDR3 bases are TGTGCCAGCAGCCGGGTGGGGCAGGGAGGTCAGCCCCAGCATTTT.

This rearrangement joins TRBV18 to TRBJ1-2; D is uncertain. The V and J ends lost 3 bases and 2 bases respectively, with 7 bases between them. The CDR3 has 13 amino acids. Germline V lookup: CDR1 KGHSH, CDR2 LQKENI. CDR3 DNA: TGTGCCAGCTCACCTGCACAGAACTATGGCTACACCTTC. Residues: CASSPAQNYGYTF.

Worth noting for this clone: Its ends do not fully match the called genes, so a read error is possible. The chain is built from TRBV28 and TRBJ1-3; D is possibly TRBD1 (6 bases). CDR3 size: 11 residues. Per the germline V gene, CDR1 is MDHEN and CDR2 is SYDVKM. The CDR3 coding sequence is TGTGCCAGCAGCCTGAACAGGGAGAGGAATTTT. This gives the protein CASSLNRERNF.

The chain is built from TRBV14 and TRBJ1-1; 10 nucleotides align to TRBD1. V shed 2 bases, J shed 0 bases, and the junction held 3 bases outside the gene matches. There are 16 residues in the CDR3. Per germline, CDR1 SGHDN and CDR2 FVKESK. The CDR3 protein is CASSQPGQGLNTEAFF. DNA for the CDR3: TGTGCCAGCAGCCAACCGGGACAGGGGTTGAACACTGAAGCTTTCTTT.

The chain employs TRBV7-6 and TRBJ1-2; TRBD1 matches at 9 bases. The CDR3 covers 14 residues. Germline V gene data show CDR1 as SGHVS and CDR2 as FNYEAQ. J gave up 6 bases and V 1 base, and 3 bases lay outside the gene matches. The CDR3 nucleotides are TGTGCCAGCAGCTTAGGGGGACAGGGTAATGGCTACACCTTC. This sequence encodes CASSLGGQGNGYTF.

V gene TRBV10-3 combines with J gene TRBJ1-2; the match to TRBD1 covers 8 bases. The CDR3 is made up of 15 amino acids. J was trimmed by 4 bases and V by 11 bases; bases with no gene match: 15. Germline CDR1 is ENHRY and CDR2 is SYGVKD. CDR3 sequence: CALGTGEGSFYGYTF. For the CDR3, the DNA is TGTGCCTTAGGGACAGGAGAAGGCAGTTTCTATGGCTACACCTTC.

This CDR3 is CATHEPPRDEQFF. The CDR3 region has the DNA TGTGCCACGCACGAGCCGCCCCGCGATGAGCAGTTCTTC. This chain uses TRBV6-5 with TRBJ2-1; D is unresolved. The CDR3 runs to 13 residues. The V gene's germline CDR1 is MNHEY and CDR2 SVGAGI. V shed 10 bases and J shed 8 bases, with 18 bases lying between them.

The chain uses TRBV5-4 and TRBJ2-7; 8 bases fit TRBD2. Germline V gene lookup returns CDR1 SGHNT and CDR2 YYREEE (reference sequence). This CDR3 is 16 amino acids long. The junction had 7 bases not matched to a gene; V was cut back by 2 bases and J by 0 bases. This chain's CDR3 is CASSFGGGISSYEQYF. In DNA form, the CDR3 reads TGTGCCAGCAGCTTCGGCGGGGGGATAAGCTCCTACGAGCAGTACTTC.

This clone was detected only once. This sequence joins TRBV18 and TRBJ1-2, with a tentative D call TRBD1 (5 bases). Per germline, CDR1 KGHSH and CDR2 LQKENI. V was shortened by 3 bases and J by 4 bases, with 15 bases between the two germline ends. The CDR3 contains 15 residues. The CDR3 DNA reads as TGTGCCAGCTCACCCGACAGAGACCACTTCTATGGCTACACCTTC. Translated, it gives CASSPDRDHFYGYTF.

The V and J genes are TRBV11-3 and TRBJ1-1; D not resolved. The CDR3 runs 13 residues. V gave up 1 base and J gave up 1 base, with 4 bases separating them. The germline V gene encodes CDR1 SGHNT and CDR2 YENEEA. CDR3 DNA: TGTGCCAGCAGCTTAGTGAGGAACACTGAAGCTTTCTTT. Protein product: CASSLVRNTEAFF.

The chain uses TRBV19 and TRBJ2-7, with 10 positions matching TRBD1. The germline V gene encodes CDR1 LNHDA and CDR2 SQIVND (reference sequence). J gave up 3 bases and V 4 bases, and 3 bases lay outside the gene matches. CDR3 size: 14 residues. The CDR3 DNA is TGTGCCAGTAGTACGGGACAGGGGAGCTACGAGCAGTACTTC. This translates into CASSTGQGSYEQYF.

Note on this clone: Other nucleotide sequences in the sample specify the same CDR3. V usage is TRBV9 and J usage is TRBJ2-1, with TRBD2 matching 10 bases. Germline-derived CDR1 and CDR2 are SGDLS and YYNGEE. This CDR3 is built from 15 residues. The junction had 1 base not matched to a gene; V was cut back by 1 base and J by 3 bases. In DNA form, the CDR3 reads TGTGCCAGCAGCGTACTAGCGGGGGTCTACAATGAGCAGTTCTTC. This translates into CASSVLAGVYNEQFF.

This clone was observed a single time. The chain recombines TRBV19 with TRBJ1-1; 9 nucleotides match TRBD1. Trimming removed 7 bases from V and 0 bases from J; junction bases left unmatched: 6. This CDR3 has 15 amino acids. From germline, CDR1 is LNHDA and CDR2 SQIVND (reference sequence). CDR3 sequence: CASNRGRPLNTEAFF. The CDR3 bases are TGTGCCAGTAACAGGGGGCGCCCCCTGAACACTGAAGCTTTCTTT.